The 18 T cell receptor beta chains listed next were all sequenced from one sample in a study of blood T cell repertoires in COVID-19. Sequencing used immunoSEQ multiplex PCR; TCRdb keeps in-frame clones, though not all of them. The sample holds roughly 170,000 clones, roughly 80% seen once. The source material was PBMCs or T cells enriched from blood (not recorded which). The receptor set was obtained from a middle-aged woman with acute COVID-19.

The V and J genes are TRBV7-9 and TRBJ2-1; 10 bases fit TRBD2. The germline V gene has CDR1 SEHNR and CDR2 FQNEAQ (reference sequence). The CDR3 extends over 17 amino acids. After removal of 5 bases from V and 3 bases from J, the junction contained 10 bases not matched to a gene. CDR3 sequence reads: CASSLGLAGVYYNEQFF. The CDR3 DNA reads TGTGCCAGCAGCCTGGGCCTAGCGGGAGTTTACTACAATGAGCAGTTCTTC.

CDR3 DNA sequence: TGTGCCAGTAGTATCGAGTTCCCTTGGGCAGATAAAGAGACCCAGTACTTC. Its translation is CASSIEFPWADKETQYF. The V gene is TRBV19, the J gene TRBJ2-5; D gene ambiguous. The CDR3 loop spans 17 amino acids. V was trimmed by 3 bases and J by 3 bases, leaving 20 bases between them. The germline V gene encodes CDR1 LNHDA and CDR2 SQIVND (reference sequence).

This chain uses TRBV3-1 (or the pseudogene TRBV3-2) with TRBJ2-5; D might be TRBD2 (6 bases). Trimming stripped 4 bases from V and 7 bases from J, with 10 bases between. This CDR3 spans 12 amino acids. The germline gives CDR1 LGHDT, CDR2 YNNKEL (reference sequence). CDR3 protein: CASSPGVGTQYF. The DNA of the CDR3 is TGTGCCAGCAGCCCGGGGGTGGGGACCCAGTACTTC.

This clone was recorded a few times. The rearrangement joins TRBV6-1 to TRBJ1-2; no definite D call. CDR1 and CDR2 (germline): MNHNS, SASEGT. The CDR3 contains 15 residues. The V end lost 3 bases, the J end lost 4 bases, and 15 bases lay between the germline ends. CDR3 sequence: CASSEVLEGRYGYTF. The CDR3 coding sequence is TGTGCCAGCAGTGAGGTTCTGGAGGGCCGCTATGGCTACACCTTC.

This clone was detected a few times. For the CDR3, the DNA is TGTGCCAGCAGCTTGGAAGCGAACACTGAAGCTTTCTTT. It encodes CASSLEANTEAFF. The V gene is TRBV5-4, the J gene TRBJ1-1; D not certain. V shed 0 bases and J shed 1 base, with 4 bases lying between them. The CDR3 contains 13 residues. Germline values: CDR1 SGHNT, CDR2 YYREEE (reference sequence).

This clone was seen more than once but under ten times. As DNA, the CDR3 is TGTGCCAGCTCCACAGACAGTAAAAGCGATGAGCAGTTCTTC. The encoded protein is CASSTDSKSDEQFF. The rearrangement links TRBV18 to TRBJ2-1, with D possibly TRBD1 on 5 matching bases. Trimming removed 6 bases at V and 8 bases at J, with 17 bases between. Per germline, CDR1 KGHSH and CDR2 LQKENI. The CDR3 contains 14 residues.

CDR3 nucleotide sequence: TGTGCCAGCTCACTGCATAGAGATACTGAAGCTTTCTTT. Protein: CASSLHRDTEAFF. V gene TRBV18 combines with J gene TRBJ1-1; D remains ambiguous. This CDR3 spans 13 amino acids. The germline V and J ends were trimmed by 4 bases and 5 bases, with 11 bases remaining between them. Germline V gives CDR1 KGHSH, CDR2 LQKENI.

This clone was counted a single time. This sequence joins TRBV2 and TRBJ1-5; D remains ambiguous. The CDR3 extends over 14 amino acids. Trimming took 1 base from V and 4 from J, leaving 8 bases between them. The V gene's germline CDR1 is SNHLY and CDR2 FYNNEI. The CDR3 DNA is TGTGCCAGCAGTGAAGGGTTGGCTAATCAGCCCCAGCATTTT. It yields the protein CASSEGLANQPQHF.

V and J are TRBV18 and TRBJ2-5; 14 positions match TRBD2. The trim removed 3 bases at V and 4 bases at J, leaving 4 bases unmatched. Germline V gene data show CDR1 as KGHSH and CDR2 as LQKENI. This CDR3 is 16 amino acids long. This chain's CDR3 is CASSPGLAGGRETQYF. The CDR3, as DNA: TGTGCCAGCTCACCCGGACTAGCGGGAGGACGAGAGACCCAGTACTTC.

V gene TRBV6-6 combines with J gene TRBJ1-3, with D uncertain. Trimming stripped 0 bases from V and 7 bases from J, with 16 bases between. Germline CDR1 is MNHNY and CDR2 is SVGAGI (reference sequence). The CDR3 spans 16 residues. CDR3 in DNA: TGTGCCAGCAGTTACTCGATTTCCAGGCGTGGGAACACCATATATTTT. It yields the protein CASSYSISRRGNTIYF.

The chain links TRBV19 to TRBJ2-1, with 8 bases matching TRBD2. This CDR3 is 14 amino acids long. Germline V gives CDR1 LNHDA, CDR2 SQIVND (reference sequence). Trimming removed 3 bases from V and 7 bases from J; junction bases left unmatched: 5. The CDR3 region is CASSMSGSFNEQFF. CDR3 sequence (DNA): TGTGCCAGTAGTATGAGCGGGAGTTTTAATGAGCAGTTCTTC.

This clone occurred a few times. This chain uses TRBV10-3 with TRBJ1-1; TRBD1 matches at 8 bases. CDR1 is ENHRY and CDR2 is SYGVKD in the germline V gene. J gave up 0 bases and V 6 bases, and 6 bases lay outside the gene matches. This CDR3 is 15 amino acids long. As DNA, the CDR3 is TGTGCCATCAGGGAACGACAGGGGATGAACACTGAAGCTTTCTTT. Translation gives CAIRERQGMNTEAFF.

The genes are TRBV3-1 (or the pseudogene TRBV3-2) and TRBJ2-5; 12 bases align to TRBD2. The length of the CDR3 is 19 residues. CDR1 LGHDT and CDR2 YNNKEL come from the germline V gene (reference sequence). The ends lost 1 base at V and 3 bases at J; junction bases unmatched: 12. CDR3 in amino acids: CASSQGTPGTSGHKETQYF. In DNA form, the CDR3 reads TGTGCCAGCAGCCAAGGGACCCCAGGGACTAGCGGGCATAAAGAGACCCAGTACTTC.

This clone occurred many times. The chain has TRBV9 and TRBJ2-3; the D gene is possibly TRBD2 (5 bases). Per the germline V gene, CDR1 is SGDLS and CDR2 is YYNGEE. The CDR3 has 16 amino acids. Trimming removed 0 bases at V and 0 bases at J, with 11 bases between. Written as DNA, the CDR3 is TGTGCCAGCAGCGTAGGAGGAGCGGAGAGCACAGATACGCAGTATTTT. Protein sequence: CASSVGGAESTDTQYF.

The chain links TRBV7-8 to TRBJ1-5, with D maybe TRBD1 (5 bases). Germline V gene lookup returns CDR1 SGHVS and CDR2 FQNEAQ. CDR3 length: 14 residues. V lost 6 bases and J 6 bases, leaving 15 bases between the germline ends. In nucleotides, the CDR3 is TGTGCCAGCAGTCGTTGGGGTGGGGCTCAGCCCCAGCATTTT. This sequence encodes CASSRWGGAQPQHF.

This clone is a singleton in its sample. This chain connects TRBV2 to TRBJ2-5; 14 positions match TRBD2. The CDR3 consists of 15 residues. With V trimmed by 6 bases and J by 5 bases, 5 bases remained unmatched. The germline V gene encodes CDR1 SNHLY and CDR2 FYNNEI. This CDR3 reads CASSGTSGRGETQYF. As DNA, the CDR3 is TGTGCCAGCAGCGGGACTAGCGGGAGAGGGGAGACCCAGTACTTC.

The genes are TRBV7-2 and TRBJ1-1; D is unresolved. The CDR3 runs to 14 residues. Germline loops: CDR1 SGHTA, CDR2 FQGNSA. V lost 6 bases and J 11 bases, leaving 22 bases between the germline ends. The CDR3 sequence: CASRNWTAGRPAFF. CDR3 sequence (DNA): TGTGCCAGCAGAAACTGGACTGCTGGTCGCCCCGCTTTCTTT.

The chain uses TRBV7-6 and TRBJ2-3, with D unclear. Trimming removed 2 bases at V and 0 bases at J, with 9 bases between. Germline values: CDR1 SGHVS, CDR2 FNYEAQ. CDR3 size: 15 residues. The CDR3 DNA follows: TGTGCCAGCAGCTTACGGAGCGCTAGCACAGATACGCAGTATTTT. The encoded protein is CASSLRSASTDTQYF.